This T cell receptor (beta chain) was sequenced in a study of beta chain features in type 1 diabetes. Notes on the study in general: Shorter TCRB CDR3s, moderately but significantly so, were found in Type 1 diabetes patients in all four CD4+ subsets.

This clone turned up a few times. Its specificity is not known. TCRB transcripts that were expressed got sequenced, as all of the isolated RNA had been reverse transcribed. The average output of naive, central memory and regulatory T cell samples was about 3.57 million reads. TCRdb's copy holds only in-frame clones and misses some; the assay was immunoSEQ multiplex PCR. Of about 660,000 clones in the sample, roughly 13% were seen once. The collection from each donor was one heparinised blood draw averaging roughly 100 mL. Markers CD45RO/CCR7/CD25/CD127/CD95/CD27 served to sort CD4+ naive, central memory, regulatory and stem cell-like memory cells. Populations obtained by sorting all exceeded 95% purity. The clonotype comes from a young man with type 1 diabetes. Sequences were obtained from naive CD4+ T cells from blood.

The CDR3 spells CASSLLTEAFF. As DNA, the CDR3 is TGTGCCAGCAGTTTATTGACTGAAGCTTTCTTT. The gene calls are TRBV28 and TRBJ1-1; D gene ambiguous. V dropped 1 base and J dropped 5 bases, with 2 bases sitting between them. The length of the CDR3 is 11 residues. Germline V gives CDR1 MDHEN, CDR2 SYDVKM.